This T cell receptor (beta chain) was captured by sequencing in a study of T cell changes during pregnancy in multiple sclerosis. Germline V gene data show CDR1 as MNHNS and CDR2 as SASEGT. This CDR3 spans 14 amino acids. The trim removed 10 bases at V and 2 bases at J, leaving 5 bases unmatched. Sequencing used immunoSEQ multiplex PCR; TCRdb keeps in-frame clones, though not all of them. The data show roughly 53,000 clones, with around nine tenths seen just once and roughly 0.34% held by the top ten. The sequence was obtained from a female donor in good health, enrolled as a control in a pregnancy study. V and J are TRBV6-1 and TRBJ2-2; 9 nucleotides match TRBD1. The source was CD4+ T cells from peripheral blood mononuclear cells, collected in the second trimester of pregnancy. CDR3 loop: CATGTGTNTGELFF. For the CDR3, the DNA is TGTGCCACCGGGACAGGGACTAACACCGGGGAGCTGTTTTTT.